The rows below give T cell receptor beta chains drawn from one sample of a study of T cell responses to AZD1222 COVID-19 vaccine. This table comes from immunoSEQ multiplex PCR, and its TCRdb copy is limited to in-frame clones, with some not included. The table includes 150,000 to 200,000 clones, approximately 90% detected once. Material: peripheral blood, obtained 28 days after the second AZD1222 dose. All receptors derive from an adult who received the AZD1222 COVID-19 vaccine. Both conserved end residues are part of each CDR3. Each record gives: D gene, clone size, V gene, J gene, CDR3 protein, CDR3 DNA. The D gene is left open where the match is weak. Clone sizes are given selectively: once, few, many, or a class where the clone is expanded.

d_call: TRBD2; clone_size: .; v_call: TRBV4-3; j_call: TRBJ2-5; cdr3_aa: CASSQILAGGETQYF; cdr3_nt: TGCGCCAGCAGCCAGATCCTAGCGGGTGGAGAGACCCAGTACTTC
d_call: TRBD1; clone_size: .; v_call: TRBV25-1; j_call: TRBJ1-4; cdr3_aa: CASRGQGEGWEKLFF; cdr3_nt: TGTGCCAGCAGGGGACAGGGGGAAGGCTGGGAAAAACTGTTTTTT
d_call: TRBD1; clone_size: .; v_call: TRBV6-5; j_call: TRBJ1-5; cdr3_aa: CASSRQGDSNQPQHF; cdr3_nt: TGTGCCAGCAGTAGACAGGGGGATAGCAATCAGCCCCAGCATTTT
d_call: .; clone_size: .; v_call: TRBV20-1; j_call: TRBJ2-1; cdr3_aa: CSAPTYNEQFF; cdr3_nt: TGCAGTGCCCCCACATACAATGAGCAGTTCTTC
d_call: TRBD2; clone_size: .; v_call: TRBV10-1; j_call: TRBJ2-1; cdr3_aa: CASSERSERERGGLCEQFF; cdr3_nt: TGCGCCAGCAGTGAGCGATCCGAACGTGAGCGGGGGGGCCTTTGTGAGCAGTTCTTC
d_call: .; clone_size: .; v_call: TRBV5-4; j_call: TRBJ2-1; cdr3_aa: CASSLGGQGSNEQFF; cdr3_nt: TGTGCCAGCAGCTTGGGTGGGCAGGGTTCGAATGAGCAGTTCTTC
d_call: TRBD2; clone_size: .; v_call: TRBV2; j_call: TRBJ2-2; cdr3_aa: CASSARLAGELFF; cdr3_nt: TGTGCCAGCAGTGCAAGACTAGCAGGGGAGCTGTTTTTT
d_call: .; clone_size: .; v_call: TRBV7-9; j_call: TRBJ2-7; cdr3_aa: CASSHAQAAYEQYF; cdr3_nt: TGTGCCAGCAGCCACGCGCAGGCAGCCTACGAGCAGTACTTC
d_call: TRBD2; clone_size: .; v_call: TRBV5-1; j_call: TRBJ2-5; cdr3_aa: CASVRGLAGSSETQYF; cdr3_nt: TGCGCCAGCGTGCGGGGACTAGCGGGTAGTTCAGAGACCCAGTACTTC
d_call: .; clone_size: .; v_call: TRBV3-1/TRBV3-2; j_call: TRBJ1-5; cdr3_aa: CASSQLYLGRQNQPQHF; cdr3_nt: TGTGCCAGCAGCCAATTATACCTGGGACGCCAGAATCAGCCCCAGCATTTT
d_call: .; clone_size: .; v_call: TRBV19; j_call: TRBJ2-2; cdr3_aa: CASSHGRSNTGELFF; cdr3_nt: TGTGCCAGTAGTCACGGGAGAAGTAACACCGGGGAGCTGTTTTTT
d_call: .; clone_size: .; v_call: TRBV5-6; j_call: TRBJ2-1; cdr3_aa: CASSFYNEQFF; cdr3_nt: TGTGCCAGCAGCTTCTACAATGAGCAGTTCTTC
d_call: .; clone_size: .; v_call: TRBV20-1; j_call: TRBJ2-1; cdr3_aa: CSATPAIEQFF; cdr3_nt: TGCAGTGCTACCCCTGCGATAGAGCAGTTCTTC
d_call: .; clone_size: once; v_call: TRBV6-5; j_call: TRBJ1-2; cdr3_aa: CASSSGIGGYTF; cdr3_nt: TGTGCCAGCAGTTCCGGTATCGGTGGCTACACCTTC
d_call: .; clone_size: once; v_call: TRBV9; j_call: TRBJ1-5; cdr3_aa: CASSVAHPAIAASNQPQHF; cdr3_nt: TGTGCCAGCAGCGTAGCTCACCCGGCGATCGCCGCGAGCAATCAGCCCCAGCATTTT
d_call: .; clone_size: .; v_call: TRBV27; j_call: TRBJ2-1; cdr3_aa: CASSPSVTYNEQFF; cdr3_nt: TGTGCCAGCAGTCCCTCTGTTACCTACAATGAGCAGTTCTTC
d_call: TRBD2; clone_size: .; v_call: TRBV4-1; j_call: TRBJ2-1; cdr3_aa: CASSHSSLAGAITVRGSNEQFF; cdr3_nt: TGCGCCAGCAGCCACTCCTCCCTAGCGGGAGCCATCACTGTTAGGGGTTCCAATGAGCAGTTCTTC
d_call: .; clone_size: .; v_call: TRBV5-4; j_call: TRBJ1-1; cdr3_aa: CASSLAIGDTEAFF; cdr3_nt: TGTGCCAGCAGCTTGGCAATCGGGGACACTGAAGCTTTCTTT
d_call: .; clone_size: .; v_call: TRBV6-5; j_call: TRBJ1-5; cdr3_aa: CASSQERSNQPQHF; cdr3_nt: TGTGCCAGCAGTCAGGAAAGGAGCAATCAGCCCCAGCATTTT
d_call: TRBD1; clone_size: .; v_call: TRBV7-9; j_call: TRBJ2-5; cdr3_aa: CASSWGQGQETQYF; cdr3_nt: TGTGCCAGCAGCTGGGGACAGGGCCAAGAGACCCAGTACTTC
d_call: TRBD1; clone_size: .; v_call: TRBV18; j_call: TRBJ2-1; cdr3_aa: CASSPIGQVGNEQFF; cdr3_nt: TGTGCCAGCTCACCTATCGGACAGGTCGGCAATGAGCAGTTCTTC
d_call: .; clone_size: .; v_call: TRBV5-1; j_call: TRBJ1-2; cdr3_aa: CASSFDDTGYTF; cdr3_nt: TGCGCCAGCAGCTTTGATGATACTGGCTACACCTTC
d_call: TRBD1; clone_size: few; v_call: TRBV7-9; j_call: TRBJ1-2; cdr3_aa: CASSFAGTGGSGYTF; cdr3_nt: TGTGCCAGCAGCTTCGCCGGGACAGGGGGCTCTGGCTACACCTTC
d_call: TRBD1; clone_size: .; v_call: TRBV6-2/TRBV6-3; j_call: TRBJ1-5; cdr3_aa: CASSYPQGGNQPQHF; cdr3_nt: TGTGCCAGCAGTTACCCCCAGGGGGGCAATCAGCCCCAGCATTTT
d_call: .; clone_size: .; v_call: TRBV4-3; j_call: TRBJ1-1; cdr3_aa: CASSQDFSGMNTEAFF; cdr3_nt: TGCGCCAGCAGCCAAGATTTTTCAGGGATGAACACTGAAGCTTTCTTT
d_call: TRBD2; clone_size: .; v_call: TRBV28; j_call: TRBJ2-1; cdr3_aa: CASSSRTSGGYNEQFF; cdr3_nt: TGTGCCAGCAGTTCCCGCACTAGCGGGGGGTACAATGAGCAGTTCTTC
d_call: TRBD1; clone_size: .; v_call: TRBV10-1; j_call: TRBJ1-4; cdr3_aa: CAGPDRGTNEKLFF; cdr3_nt: TGCGCCGGCCCAGACAGGGGAACTAATGAAAAACTGTTTTTT
d_call: .; clone_size: .; v_call: TRBV6-5; j_call: TRBJ2-7; cdr3_aa: CASSYGQGGYEQYF; cdr3_nt: TGTGCCAGCAGTTACGGGCAGGGGGGATACGAGCAGTACTTC
d_call: .; clone_size: .; v_call: TRBV12-3/TRBV12-4; j_call: TRBJ1-2; cdr3_aa: CASSLQGRYGYTF; cdr3_nt: TGTGCCAGCAGTTTACAGGGCCGATATGGCTACACCTTC
d_call: TRBD1; clone_size: .; v_call: TRBV28; j_call: TRBJ1-1; cdr3_aa: CASRTRQGDTEAFF; cdr3_nt: TGTGCCAGCAGGACCCGACAGGGGGACACTGAAGCTTTCTTT
d_call: .; clone_size: .; v_call: TRBV5-1; j_call: TRBJ1-6; cdr3_aa: CASSLTGSNSPLHF; cdr3_nt: TGCGCCAGCAGCTTAACAGGGTCTAATTCACCCCTCCACTTT
d_call: TRBD2; clone_size: .; v_call: TRBV11-2; j_call: TRBJ2-1; cdr3_aa: CASSPTSGRLGEQFF; cdr3_nt: TGTGCCAGCAGCCCGACTAGCGGGAGGCTTGGGGAGCAGTTCTTC
d_call: TRBD1; clone_size: .; v_call: TRBV19; j_call: TRBJ2-1; cdr3_aa: CASWDRGSNEQFF; cdr3_nt: TGTGCCAGCTGGGACAGGGGCTCCAATGAGCAGTTCTTC
d_call: .; clone_size: .; v_call: TRBV7-2; j_call: TRBJ1-1; cdr3_aa: CASSQRTLSEAFF; cdr3_nt: TGTGCCAGCAGCCAGCGGACACTTTCCGAAGCTTTCTTT
d_call: TRBD2; clone_size: once; v_call: TRBV9; j_call: TRBJ2-5; cdr3_aa: CASSVVGTSGVETQYF; cdr3_nt: TGTGCCAGCAGCGTAGTCGGGACTAGCGGGGTCGAGACCCAGTACTTC
d_call: .; clone_size: .; v_call: TRBV4-3; j_call: TRBJ1-6; cdr3_aa: CASSHSGDNSPLHF; cdr3_nt: TGCGCCAGCAGCCATTCCGGGGACAATTCACCCCTCCACTTT
d_call: TRBD1; clone_size: .; v_call: TRBV18; j_call: TRBJ1-2; cdr3_aa: CASSPQPTGPNYGYTF; cdr3_nt: TGTGCCAGCTCACCACAACCGACAGGGCCTAACTATGGCTACACCTTC